A selection of T cell receptor beta chains follows, all from one sample in a study of technical replicates of blood from a handful of donors. TCRdb keeps only in-frame clones here, not all; method: immunoSEQ multiplex PCR. The table shows approximately 81,000 clones, with roughly four fifths occurring only once. The specimen was PBMCs. These receptors were taken from a human donor in good health. Some clones in this sample may be carry-over from other donors' samples. Each CDR3 is given without its conserved first and last residue.

TRBV7-9	TRBJ2-7	ASSYTDRAYEQY
TRBV4-1	TRBJ2-7	ASSQAGGRTYEQY
TRBV4-1	TRBJ2-5	ASSHGKKDRAKETQY
TRBV19	TRBJ1-5	ASSIGGTYNQPQH
TRBV29-1	TRBJ2-3	SESGGEGTTQY
TRBV27	TRBJ1-2	ASSLQGVGIYGYT
TRBV2	TRBJ2-5	ASSSGTGKETQY
TRBV6-8	TRBJ2-3	ASSSVAEGGVDTQY
TRBV14	TRBJ2-7	ASSQQGALGGQY
TRBV19	TRBJ2-1	ASSIGLSGGSYNEQF
TRBV5-4	TRBJ1-5	ASSLTTGQGNQPQH
TRBV13	TRBJ2-3	ASSLRQAISSSTDTQY
TRBV4-1	TRBJ2-2	ASSQYELAGVMNTGELF
TRBV7-9	TRBJ1-6	ASSSTGNSPLH
TRBV7-9	TRBJ1-2	ASSLAIGDMGYT
TRBV6-6	TRBJ1-1	ASSSTGVGTEAF
TRBV2	TRBJ2-1	ATRGLAGTDNEQF
TRBV30	TRBJ2-1	AWSVGRDEQF
TRBV11-3	TRBJ1-2	ASSSGRYLGYT
TRBV5-1	TRBJ2-3	ASSLWTSQTDTQY
TRBV5-4	TRBJ1-2	ASSLTGGGVYGYT
TRBV2	TRBJ2-7	ASSPWTGSYEQY
TRBV5-6	TRBJ1-1	ASQQHTEAF
TRBV5-4	TRBJ2-1	ASSRSSDSYNEQF
TRBV11-3	TRBJ2-3	ASSPRTSGTDTQY
TRBV7-9	TRBJ1-1	ASSAGQGWFSEAF
TRBV5-4	TRBJ2-7	ASSGGRVDPYEQY
TRBV5-1	TRBJ2-1	ASSFANILDRGQDPFFNEQF
TRBV6-5	TRBJ1-2	ASSYSNLGQGSGYT
TRBV27	TRBJ2-5	ASSLSGWGMGGMETQY
TRBV30	TRBJ1-2	ACQDRYGYT
TRBV5-1	TRBJ2-3	ASSSGLAGTDTQY
TRBV4-1	TRBJ2-7	ASSQDAGGYYEQY
TRBV4-1	TRBJ1-1	ASSSTGTENTEAF
TRBV12-5	TRBJ1-1	ASFWGRTEAF
TRBV4-1	TRBJ2-6	ATGTVPLAGANVLT
TRBV18	TRBJ2-7	ASSLSTTYYEQY
TRBV7-7	TRBJ2-5	ASSPTEGVTQY
TRBV9	TRBJ2-4	ASRTSGGDVDIQY
TRBV15	TRBJ1-3	ATSRDRVSGNTIY
TRBV4-3	TRBJ2-1	ASSQGTSGRYNEQF
TRBV19	TRBJ2-2	ASSRRTGYLPGELF
TRBV4-2	TRBJ2-3	ASSQGGGQNTDTQY